A selection of T cell receptor beta chains follows, all from one sample in a study of PD-1 blockade in mismatch repair-deficient tumors. Profiled with immunoSEQ multiplex PCR; TCRdb holds only in-frame clones, not every one. This sample has some 100,000 clones, with 70% to 85% found just once. Sequenced here: peripheral blood, sampled 35 to 37 weeks after starting pembrolizumab. Receptors were obtained from an adult with mismatch repair-deficient cancer. Both conserved end residues are part of each CDR3. D genes are given only for firm matches. Not all rows give a size; the values are once, few, many and, for expanded clones, a class.

J gene,V gene,D gene,clone size,CDR3 protein,CDR3 DNA
TRBJ1-5,TRBV27,TRBD1,NA,CASSLRFRVGTVSNQPQHF,TGTGCCAGCAGTTTAAGATTTAGGGTCGGGACAGTTAGCAATCAGCCCCAGCATTTT
TRBJ2-7,TRBV27,TRBD1,NA,CASSLRPQGNIYEQYF,TGTGCCAGCAGTCTCCGCCCACAGGGGAACATCTACGAGCAGTACTTC
TRBJ1-2,TRBV6-5,NA,NA,CASSESRYGYTF,TGTGCCAGCAGTGAAAGCCGGTATGGCTACACCTTC
TRBJ1-1,TRBV27,NA,NA,CASRGTGLPEAFF,TGTGCCAGCAGGGGAACAGGGTTACCTGAAGCTTTCTTT
TRBJ2-7,TRBV7-9,NA,few,CASSFPSGISYEQYF,TGTGCCAGCAGTTTTCCTTCCGGGATTTCCTACGAGCAGTACTTC
TRBJ1-5,TRBV6-5,NA,NA,CASSYRAGSNQPQHF,TGTGCCAGCAGTTACAGGGCAGGAAGCAATCAGCCCCAGCATTTT
TRBJ2-7,TRBV28,TRBD2,NA,CASSLVELAGGYEQYF,TGTGCCAGCAGTTTAGTTGAGCTAGCGGGAGGGTACGAGCAGTACTTC
TRBJ2-5,TRBV28,TRBD1,NA,CASSLLRGTGGQETQYF,TGTGCCAGCAGCCTCCTCCGGGGGACAGGGGGACAAGAGACCCAGTACTTC
TRBJ1-1,TRBV4-2,NA,NA,CASSVSLDKNTEAFF,TGTGCCAGCAGCGTGTCATTAGACAAGAACACTGAAGCTTTCTTT
TRBJ2-6,TRBV5-1,NA,NA,CASSVSSGANVLTF,TGCGCCAGCAGCGTCAGCTCTGGGGCCAACGTCCTGACTTTC
TRBJ1-1,TRBV7-6,TRBD1,NA,CASSLGPGGSAEAFF,TGTGCCAGCAGCTTAGGTCCAGGGGGCTCGGCTGAAGCTTTCTTT
TRBJ2-7,TRBV27,TRBD2,NA,CASSWSAGGSYEQYF,TGTGCCAGCAGTTGGTCGGCGGGGGGCTCCTACGAGCAGTACTTC
TRBJ1-1,TRBV4-2,TRBD1,NA,CASSQGSQGVPEAFF,TGTGCCAGCAGCCAAGGGAGCCAGGGGGTCCCTGAAGCTTTCTTT
TRBJ1-2,TRBV29-1,NA,NA,CSVDEGSILGYTF,TGCAGCGTTGACGAGGGATCGATTCTTGGCTACACCTTC
TRBJ2-7,TRBV6-5,TRBD2,NA,CASNAGGPSYEQYF,TGTGCCAGCAACGCGGGAGGACCCTCCTACGAGCAGTACTTC
TRBJ1-4,TRBV18,NA,many,CASSPREEREKLFF,TGTGCCAGCTCACCACGCGAAGAGAGGGAAAAACTGTTTTTT
TRBJ2-7,TRBV13,TRBD2,NA,CASSQTSGRASPYEQYF,TGTGCCAGCAGCCAGACTAGCGGGAGGGCCTCTCCCTACGAGCAGTACTTC
TRBJ1-2,TRBV5-6,NA,NA,CASSLPGTGNYGYTF,TGTGCCAGCAGCTTACCAGGGACGGGAAACTATGGCTACACCTTC
TRBJ1-1,TRBV14,TRBD1,NA,CASSQTRGIGTEAFF,TGTGCCAGCAGCCAAACCAGGGGGATCGGCACTGAAGCTTTCTTT
TRBJ2-7,TRBV29-1,TRBD2,NA,CSAKRGLAGDNEQYF,TGCAGCGCGAAACGGGGACTAGCGGGAGATAACGAGCAGTACTTC
TRBJ2-1,TRBV7-8,TRBD2,NA,CASSLLAGGYNEQFF,TGTGCCAGCAGCCTCCTAGCGGGAGGGTACAATGAGCAGTTCTTC
TRBJ2-2,TRBV7-3,NA,NA,CASRDSRGTGELFF,TGTGCCAGCAGGGACTCTCGGGGCACCGGGGAGCTGTTTTTT
TRBJ1-1,TRBV27,TRBD1,NA,CASSPILTGRGYEAFF,TGTGCCAGCAGTCCCATATTGACAGGGAGAGGGTATGAAGCTTTCTTT